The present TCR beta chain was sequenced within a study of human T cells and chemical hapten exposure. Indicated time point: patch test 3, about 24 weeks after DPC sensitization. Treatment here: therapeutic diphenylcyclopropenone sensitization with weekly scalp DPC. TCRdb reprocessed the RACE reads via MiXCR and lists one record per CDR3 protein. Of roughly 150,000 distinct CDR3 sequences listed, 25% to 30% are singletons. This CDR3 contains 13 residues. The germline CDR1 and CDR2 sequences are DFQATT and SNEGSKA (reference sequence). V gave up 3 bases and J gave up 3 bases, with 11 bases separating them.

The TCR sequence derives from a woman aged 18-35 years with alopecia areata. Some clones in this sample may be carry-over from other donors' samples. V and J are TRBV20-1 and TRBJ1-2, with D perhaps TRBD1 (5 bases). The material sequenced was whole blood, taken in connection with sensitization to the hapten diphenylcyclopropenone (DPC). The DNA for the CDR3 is TGCAGTGCTAGGGTCGGGACGGACTATGGCTACACCTTC. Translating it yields CSARVGTDYGYTF.